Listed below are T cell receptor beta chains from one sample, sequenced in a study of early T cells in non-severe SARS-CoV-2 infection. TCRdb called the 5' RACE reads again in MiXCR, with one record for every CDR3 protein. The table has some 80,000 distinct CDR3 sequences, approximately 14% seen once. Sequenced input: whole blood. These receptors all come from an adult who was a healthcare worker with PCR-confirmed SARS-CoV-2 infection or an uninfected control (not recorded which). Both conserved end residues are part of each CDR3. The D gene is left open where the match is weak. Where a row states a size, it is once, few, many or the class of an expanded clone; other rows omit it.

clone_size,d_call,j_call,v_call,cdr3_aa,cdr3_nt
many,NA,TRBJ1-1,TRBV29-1,CSARVGSWNTEAFF,TGCAGCGCCCGAGTTGGATCTTGGAACACTGAAGCTTTCTTT
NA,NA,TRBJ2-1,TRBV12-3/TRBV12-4,CASSFWGQGQFF,TGTGCCAGCAGTTTCTGGGGGCAGGGGCAGTTCTTC
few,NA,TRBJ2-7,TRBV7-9,CASSLNSLGRHEQYF,TGTGCCAGCAGCCTCAACAGTCTCGGCCGCCACGAGCAGTACTTC
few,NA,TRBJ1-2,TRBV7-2,CASSLAIGGSNGYTF,TGTGCCAGCAGCTTAGCTATTGGAGGGAGCAACGGCTACACCTTC
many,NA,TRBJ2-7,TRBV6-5,CASSSDGSYEQYF,TGTGCCAGCAGTTCGGACGGTTCCTACGAGCAGTACTTC
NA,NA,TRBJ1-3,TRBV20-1,CSAEGQFGNTIYF,TGCAGTGCTGAAGGACAGTTTGGAAACACCATATATTTT
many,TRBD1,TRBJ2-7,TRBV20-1,CSARAWGTGAYEQYF,TGCAGTGCTAGAGCCTGGGGGACAGGGGCCTACGAGCAGTACTTC
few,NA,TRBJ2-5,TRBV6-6,CASSLPLGGGETQYF,TGTGCCAGCAGTTTGCCCCTAGGAGGAGGCGAGACCCAGTACTTC
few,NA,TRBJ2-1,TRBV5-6,CASRALADEQFF,TGTGCCAGCAGGGCCCTAGCAGATGAGCAGTTCTTC
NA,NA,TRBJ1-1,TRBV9,CASSAIGVRGTEAFF,TGTGCCAGCAGCGCAATCGGGGTCAGGGGAACTGAAGCTTTCTTT
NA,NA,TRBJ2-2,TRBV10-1,CASSIDRRDTGELFF,TGCGCCAGCTCAATAGACAGGAGAGACACCGGGGAGCTGTTTTTT
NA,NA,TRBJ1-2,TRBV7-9,CASSFWANYGYTF,TGTGCCAGCAGCTTTTGGGCTAACTATGGCTACACCTTC
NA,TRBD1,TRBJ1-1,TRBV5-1,CASSPGQGAKAFF,TGCGCCAGCAGTCCAGGACAGGGGGCTAAAGCTTTCTTT
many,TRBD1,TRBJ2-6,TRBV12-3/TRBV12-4,CASTGDRASGANVLTF,TGTGCCAGCACAGGGGACAGGGCCTCTGGGGCCAACGTCCTGACTTTC
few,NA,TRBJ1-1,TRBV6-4,CASRRDAQNTEAFF,TGTGCCAGCAGACGGGACGCCCAGAACACTGAAGCTTTCTTT
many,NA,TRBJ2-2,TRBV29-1,CSVSRQSTGELFF,TGCAGCGTGTCCCGACAGTCCACCGGGGAGCTGTTTTTT
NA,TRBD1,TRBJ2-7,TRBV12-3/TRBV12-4,CASSLYRDRSYEQYF,TGTGCCAGCAGTCTCTACCGGGACAGAAGCTACGAGCAGTACTTC
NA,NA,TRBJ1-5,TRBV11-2,CASSSPTGPVTNQPQHF,TGTGCCAGCAGCTCTCCGACGGGACCGGTAACGAATCAGCCCCAGCATTTT
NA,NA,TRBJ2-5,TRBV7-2,CASSWYRETQYF,TGTGCCAGCAGCTGGTACCGCGAGACCCAGTACTTC
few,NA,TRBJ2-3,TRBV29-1,CSSPGEGVTDTQYF,TGCAGTTCGCCGGGGGAGGGGGTAACAGATACGCAGTATTTT
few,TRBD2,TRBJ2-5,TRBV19,CASSLRGVPQETQYF,TGTGCCAGTAGTCTCCGGGGGGTCCCACAAGAGACCCAGTACTTC
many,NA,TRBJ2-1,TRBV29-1,CSVGGPVGVISYNEQFF,TGCAGCGTTGGGGGACCGGTTGGGGTCATCTCCTACAATGAGCAGTTCTTC
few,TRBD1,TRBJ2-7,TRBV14,CARFDRVDYEQYF,TGTGCCAGGTTCGACAGGGTCGACTACGAGCAGTACTTC
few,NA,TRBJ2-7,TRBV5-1,CASSLAQGWEQYF,TGCGCCAGCAGCTTGGCCCAGGGTTGGGAGCAGTACTTC
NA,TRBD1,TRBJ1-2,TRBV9,CASSAAPGQGGYGYTF,TGTGCCAGCAGCGCAGCCCCGGGACAGGGGGGATATGGCTACACCTTC
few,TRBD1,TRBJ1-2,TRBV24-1,CATSDLGGQSNYGYTF,TGTGCCACCAGTGATTTAGGGGGACAGTCTAACTATGGCTACACCTTC
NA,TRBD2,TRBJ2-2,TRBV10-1,CASSEGRGGTGELFF,TGCGCCAGCAGTGAGGGGAGGGGAGGCACCGGGGAGCTGTTTTTT
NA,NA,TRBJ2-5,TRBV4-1,CASSQAAFEGAQYF,TGCGCCAGCAGCCAAGCAGCGTTTGAGGGGGCCCAGTACTTC
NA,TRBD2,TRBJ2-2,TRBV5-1,CASSGLAGPTGELFF,TGCGCCAGCAGCGGACTAGCGGGGCCCACCGGGGAGCTGTTTTTT
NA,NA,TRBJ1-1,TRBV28,CASSFYTEAFF,TGTGCCAGCAGTTTTTACACTGAAGCTTTCTTT
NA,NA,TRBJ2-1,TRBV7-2,CASSFAGIAEQFF,TGTGCCAGCAGCTTTGCGGGGATCGCAGAGCAGTTCTTC
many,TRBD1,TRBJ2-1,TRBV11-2,CASSIGQGSEQFF,TGTGCCAGCAGCATAGGACAGGGCAGTGAGCAGTTCTTC
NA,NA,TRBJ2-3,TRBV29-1,CSVLQTAITDTQYF,TGCAGCGTCCTACAAACGGCTATCACAGATACGCAGTATTTT
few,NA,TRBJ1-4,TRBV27,CASMTGGEKLFF,TGTGCCAGCATGACGGGGGGGGAAAAACTGTTTTTT
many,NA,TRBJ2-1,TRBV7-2,CASSPLGGGGESSYNEQFF,TGTGCCAGCAGCCCCCTCGGGGGTGGCGGGGAAAGCTCCTACAATGAGCAGTTCTTC
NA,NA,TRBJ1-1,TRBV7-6,CASSQHKGITEAFF,TGTGCCAGCAGCCAACATAAGGGGATCACTGAAGCTTTCTTT
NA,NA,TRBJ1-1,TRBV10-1,CASSDHRRGNTEAFF,TGCGCCAGCAGTGACCACAGGCGTGGGAACACTGAAGCTTTCTTT
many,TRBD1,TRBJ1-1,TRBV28,CASSPPQGIQGAFF,TGTGCCAGCAGTCCCCCACAGGGGATACAGGGGGCTTTCTTT
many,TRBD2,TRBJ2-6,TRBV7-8,CASSFPGGGAAGANVLTF,TGTGCCAGCAGCTTCCCCGGGGGGGGCGCGGCTGGGGCCAACGTCCTGACTTTC
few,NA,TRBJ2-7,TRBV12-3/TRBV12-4,CASTPRGGPIGEQYF,TGTGCCAGCACCCCACGTGGGGGGCCGATCGGCGAGCAGTACTTC
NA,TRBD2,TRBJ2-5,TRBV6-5,CASGTGGEQETQYF,TGTGCCAGCGGTACGGGGGGAGAACAAGAGACCCAGTACTTC
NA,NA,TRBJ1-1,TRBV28,CASSFVGPAFF,TGTGCCAGCAGTTTCGTAGGCCCAGCTTTCTTT
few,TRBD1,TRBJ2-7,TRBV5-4,CASRNRGGKSYEQYF,TGTGCCAGCAGGAACAGGGGCGGCAAGTCCTACGAGCAGTACTTC
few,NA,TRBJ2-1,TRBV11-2,CASTPGGARSSYNEQFF,TGTGCCAGCACCCCCGGAGGAGCGCGGAGCTCCTACAATGAGCAGTTCTTC
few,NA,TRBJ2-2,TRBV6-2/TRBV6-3,CASSSRDFVAGELFF,TGTGCCAGCAGTTCACGGGACTTTGTCGCCGGGGAGCTGTTTTTT
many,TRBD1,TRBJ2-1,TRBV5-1,CASSGTAQYNEQFF,TGCGCCAGCTCCGGGACAGCGCAGTACAATGAGCAGTTCTTC
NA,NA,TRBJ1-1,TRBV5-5,CASSSPLKGSEAFF,TGTGCCAGCAGCTCCCCCCTCAAGGGTTCTGAAGCTTTCTTT
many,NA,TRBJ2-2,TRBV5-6,CASSLGVRDTGELFF,TGTGCCAGCAGCCTTGGTGTCAGAGACACCGGGGAGCTGTTTTTT
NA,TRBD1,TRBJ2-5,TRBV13,CASSNTGGRMETQYF,TGTGCCAGCAGCAATACAGGGGGCCGGATGGAGACCCAGTACTTC
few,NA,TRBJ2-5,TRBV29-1,CSVAPSGAKETQYF,TGCAGCGTTGCCCCGTCCGGCGCAAAAGAGACCCAGTACTTC
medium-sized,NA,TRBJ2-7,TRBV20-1,CSAPMTGYSYEQYF,TGCAGTGCTCCGATGACAGGATACTCCTACGAGCAGTACTTC
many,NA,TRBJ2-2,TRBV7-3,CASSLISTGELFF,TGTGCCAGCAGCTTAATCAGCACCGGGGAGCTGTTTTTT
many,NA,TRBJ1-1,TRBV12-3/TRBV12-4,CASRASGVNTEAFF,TGTGCCAGCAGGGCCTCCGGGGTGAACACTGAAGCTTTCTTT
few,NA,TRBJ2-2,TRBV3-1,CASSQGRRTGELFF,TGTGCCAGCAGCCAAGGTCGCAGGACCGGGGAGCTGTTTTTT
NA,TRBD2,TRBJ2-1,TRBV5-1,CASSPNAGLAKDVQFF,TGCGCCAGCAGCCCCAACGCGGGACTAGCTAAAGATGTGCAGTTCTTC
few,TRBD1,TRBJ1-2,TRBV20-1,CSARDPDRGSYGYTF,TGCAGTGCTAGGGACCCGGACAGGGGGTCCTATGGCTACACCTTC